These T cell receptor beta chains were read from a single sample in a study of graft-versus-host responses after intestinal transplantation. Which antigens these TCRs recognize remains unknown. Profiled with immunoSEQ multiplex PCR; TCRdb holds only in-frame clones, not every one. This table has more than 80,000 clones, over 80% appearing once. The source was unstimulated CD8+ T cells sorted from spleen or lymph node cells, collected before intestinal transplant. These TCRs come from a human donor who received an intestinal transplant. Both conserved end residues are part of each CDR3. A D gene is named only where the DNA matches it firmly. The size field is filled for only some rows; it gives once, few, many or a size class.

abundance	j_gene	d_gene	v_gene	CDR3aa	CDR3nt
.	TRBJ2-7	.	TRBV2	CASNGAGYEQYF	TGTGCCAGCAATGGAGCGGGCTACGAGCAGTACTTC
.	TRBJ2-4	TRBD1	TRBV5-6	CASSTGGTKNIQYF	TGTGCCAGCAGCACAGGGGGTACCAAAAACATTCAGTACTTC
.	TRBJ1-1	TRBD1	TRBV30	CAWSEGQLTEAFF	TGTGCCTGGAGCGAGGGACAGCTGACTGAAGCTTTCTTT
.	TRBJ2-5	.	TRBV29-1	CSVLGRQETQYF	TGCAGCGTTCTGGGGCGGCAGGAGACCCAGTACTTC
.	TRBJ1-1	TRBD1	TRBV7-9	CASSLGQGANTEAFF	TGTGCCAGCAGCTTAGGACAGGGGGCGAACACTGAAGCTTTCTTT
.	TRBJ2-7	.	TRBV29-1	CSVDPGVGYEQYF	TGCAGCGTTGATCCGGGGGTAGGTTACGAGCAGTACTTC
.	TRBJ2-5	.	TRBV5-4	CASSFWYGQLEETQYF	TGTGCCAGCAGCTTTTGGTATGGACAGTTGGAAGAGACCCAGTACTTC
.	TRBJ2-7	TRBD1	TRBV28	CASSLQGAPPYEQYF	TGTGCCAGCAGCCTTCAGGGGGCCCCCCCCTACGAGCAGTACTTC
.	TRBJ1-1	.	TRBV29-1	CSSRRAGASTEAFF	TGCAGTTCTAGACGGGCGGGGGCGAGCACTGAAGCTTTCTTT
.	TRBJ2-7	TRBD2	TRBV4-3	CASSHSSGGLDEQYF	TGCGCCAGCAGCCATTCATCGGGAGGGCTCGACGAGCAGTACTTC
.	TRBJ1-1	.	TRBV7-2	CASSLSWGARVEAFF	TGTGCCAGCAGCTTATCATGGGGGGCTCGAGTTGAAGCTTTCTTT
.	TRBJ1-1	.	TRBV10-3	CAISEGRAEAFF	TGTGCCATCAGTGAGGGACGTGCTGAAGCTTTCTTT
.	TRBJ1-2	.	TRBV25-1	CASSALAGGRGGYTF	TGTGCCAGCAGTGCCCTGGCCGGAGGAAGGGGGGGCTACACCTTC
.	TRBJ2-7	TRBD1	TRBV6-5	CASSYPGQFNEQYF	TGTGCCAGCAGTTACCCGGGACAGTTTAACGAGCAGTACTTC
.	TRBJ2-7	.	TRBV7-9	CASSLGALYEQYF	TGTGCCAGCAGCCTAGGAGCCCTCTACGAGCAGTACTTC
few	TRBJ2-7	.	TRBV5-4	CASSLRGGTYEQYF	TGTGCCAGCAGCTTGAGAGGGGGGACCTACGAGCAGTACTTC
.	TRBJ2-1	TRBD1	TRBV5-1	CASSSETGGSYNEQFF	TGCGCCAGCAGCTCCGAAACAGGGGGCTCCTACAATGAGCAGTTCTTC
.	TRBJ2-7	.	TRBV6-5	CASSYGTWQTYEQYF	TGTGCCAGCAGTTACGGGACATGGCAAACCTACGAGCAGTACTTC
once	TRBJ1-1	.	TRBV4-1	CASSQEEGYTEAFF	TGCGCCAGCAGCCAAGAGGAGGGGTACACTGAAGCTTTCTTT
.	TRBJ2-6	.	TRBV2	CASSGPGSGANVLTF	TGTGCCAGCAGTGGGCCCGGCTCTGGGGCCAACGTCCTGACTTTC
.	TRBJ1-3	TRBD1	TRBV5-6	CASTSQGAWVDTIYF	TGTGCCAGCACTTCACAGGGGGCATGGGTTGACACCATATATTTT
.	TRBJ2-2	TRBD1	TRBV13	CASSEGGAGELFF	TGTGCCAGCAGCGAAGGGGGCGCGGGGGAGCTGTTTTTT
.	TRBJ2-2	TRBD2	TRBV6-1	CASSVGLAGVLDGELFF	TGTGCCAGCAGTGTGGGACTAGCGGGAGTGCTCGACGGGGAGCTGTTTTTT
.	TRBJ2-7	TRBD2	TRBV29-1	CSVRLAGELYEQYF	TGCAGCGTACGACTAGCGGGAGAGCTGTACGAGCAGTACTTC
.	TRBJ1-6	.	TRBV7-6	CASSLKAGAGSPLHF	TGTGCCAGCAGCTTAAAGGCAGGTGCGGGGTCACCCCTCCACTTT
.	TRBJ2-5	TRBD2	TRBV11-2	CASSLVASGGAYYEQYF	TGTGCCAGCAGCTTAGTCGCTAGCGGGGGGGCCTATTATGAGCAGTACTTC
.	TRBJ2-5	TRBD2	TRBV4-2	CASSQEFREGGETQYF	TGTGCCAGCAGCCAAGAGTTCCGGGAGGGGGGGGAGACCCAGTACTTC
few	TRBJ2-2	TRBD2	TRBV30	CAWSPTSGRPLNTGELFF	TGTGCCTGGAGTCCGACTAGCGGGAGGCCTTTGAACACCGGGGAGCTGTTTTTT
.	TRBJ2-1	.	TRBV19	CASSGGYNEQFF	TGTGCCAGTAGTGGTGGGTACAATGAGCAGTTCTTC
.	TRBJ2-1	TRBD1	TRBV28	CASSPSGTGLNEQFF	TGTGCCAGCAGTCCGTCCGGGACAGGCTTGAATGAGCAGTTCTTC
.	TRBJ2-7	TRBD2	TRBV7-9	CASSHPGGQSYEQYF	TGTGCCAGCAGCCACCCGGGAGGGCAGTCCTACGAGCAGTACTTC
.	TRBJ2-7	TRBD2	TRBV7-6	CASSPGWGGSHEQYF	TGTGCCAGCAGCCCAGGGTGGGGAGGGAGTCACGAGCAGTACTTC
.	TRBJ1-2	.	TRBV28	CASRGAVYYGYTF	TGTGCCAGCAGGGGGGCAGTGTACTATGGCTACACCTTC
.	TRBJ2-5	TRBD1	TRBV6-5	CASSYGQGEETQYF	TGTGCCAGCAGTTACGGGCAGGGGGAAGAGACCCAGTACTTC
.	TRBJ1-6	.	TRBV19	CASSTDGNNSPLHF	TGTGCCAGCTCAACGGACGGCAATAATTCACCCCTCCACTTT
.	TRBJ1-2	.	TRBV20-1	CSAKDSSGYTF	TGCAGTGCTAAGGACAGTAGTGGCTACACCTTC
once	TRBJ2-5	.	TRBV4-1	CASSQGFWGGETQYF	TGCGCCAGCAGCCAAGGATTTTGGGGTGGAGAGACCCAGTACTTC
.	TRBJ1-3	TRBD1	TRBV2	CASRTGASGNTIYF	TGTGCCAGCAGAACAGGGGCCTCTGGAAACACCATATATTTT
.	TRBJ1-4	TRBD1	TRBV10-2	CASSESYRGLEKLFF	TGCGCCAGCAGTGAGTCATACAGGGGGCTTGAAAAACTGTTTTTT
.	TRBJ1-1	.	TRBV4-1	CASTLLGANTEAFF	TGCGCCAGCACCCTCTTGGGGGCGAACACTGAAGCTTTCTTT
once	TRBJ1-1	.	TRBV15	CATSRDRGNTEAFF	TGTGCCACCAGCAGAGATAGGGGAAACACTGAAGCTTTCTTT
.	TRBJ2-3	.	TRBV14	CARTHPQEYF	TGTGCCAGGACCCATCCGCAGGAGTATTTT
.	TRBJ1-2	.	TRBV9	CASSARISENYGYTF	TGTGCCAGCAGCGCCCGAATTTCCGAGAACTATGGCTACACCTTC
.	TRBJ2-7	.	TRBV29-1	CSVEGGTEQYF	TGCAGCGTTGAAGGAGGCACTGAGCAGTACTTC
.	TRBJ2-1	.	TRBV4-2	CASSQGYNEQFF	TGTGCCAGCAGCCAAGGATACAATGAGCAGTTCTTC
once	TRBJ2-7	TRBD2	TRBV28	CASSLSSGTSGSSYEQYF	TGTGCCAGCAGTTTATCGTCCGGGACTAGCGGGAGCTCCTACGAGCAGTACTTC
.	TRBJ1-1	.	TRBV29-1	CSVDTGNTEAFF	TGCAGCGTTGATACAGGAAACACCGAAGCTTTCTTT
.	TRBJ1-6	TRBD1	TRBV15	CATSRDFQGAGNSPLHF	TGTGCCACCAGCAGAGATTTTCAGGGGGCTGGAAATTCACCCCTCCACTTT
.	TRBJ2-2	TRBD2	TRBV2	CASRGALTSGGLTTGELFF	TGTGCCAGCAGAGGAGCGCTGACTAGCGGTGGTTTGACCACCGGGGAGCTGTTTTTT